Sequencing of this TCR beta chain was carried out in a study of blood T cell repertoires in COVID-19. Study overall: From the United States, Italy and Spain came samples of acute and convalescent COVID-19. Sample material is recorded as cDNA or gDNA derived from T cells, B-cell-depleted T cells, or PBMCs.

V shed 5 bases, J shed 3 bases, and the junction held 3 bases outside the gene matches. The CDR3 runs 14 residues. Germline V gives CDR1 MNHEY, CDR2 SVGEGT. Libraries were prepared by immunoSEQ multiplex PCR; TCRdb keeps only in-frame clonotypes and omits some of them. In the table there are some 150,000 clones, approximately 87% of which are singletons. The receptor was isolated from a woman between 50 and 59 years old with active or convalescent COVID-19. The rearrangement links TRBV6-2 or TRBV6-3 to TRBJ2-2; 7 bases fit TRBD1. Sequencing was performed on peripheral blood. CDR3 nucleotide sequence: TGTGCCAGCAGTGGGCAGGGGGACACCGGGGAGCTGTTTTTT. It is translated as CASSGQGDTGELFF.